A selection of T cell receptor beta chains follows, all from one sample in a study of shared T cell receptors in the human thymus. Profiling relied on immunoSEQ multiplex PCR, and the TCRdb table lists in-frame clones only, not all of them. The data show 600,000 to 900,000 clones, approximately 85% seen once. These data were also reused for a study on human thymus T cells.

The material sequenced was thymocytes. The receptor set was obtained from a girl under three years old with a congenital heart defect. Both conserved end residues are trimmed from each CDR3. The order of the fields is clone size, J gene, V gene, CDR3 protein. Where a row states a size, it is once, few, many or the class of an expanded clone; other rows omit it.

abundance: .
j_gene: TRBJ2-3
v_gene: TRBV7-3
CDR3aa: ASRRGSITDTQY

abundance: few
j_gene: TRBJ1-2
v_gene: TRBV6-1
CDR3aa: ASSSGTGNGYT

abundance: .
j_gene: TRBJ2-7
v_gene: TRBV6-6
CDR3aa: ASSGGLAVSYEQY

abundance: .
j_gene: TRBJ1-2
v_gene: TRBV25-1
CDR3aa: ASSDSGAQYGYT

abundance: .
j_gene: TRBJ1-1
v_gene: TRBV19
CDR3aa: ASSMSDRGSELVSTEAF

abundance: .
j_gene: TRBJ2-6
v_gene: TRBV5-4
CDR3aa: ASSSPGGAGANVLT

abundance: .
j_gene: TRBJ2-3
v_gene: TRBV4-3
CDR3aa: ASSQQRPSGGHITDTQY

abundance: .
j_gene: TRBJ2-7
v_gene: TRBV7-9
CDR3aa: ASSLGVSYEQY

abundance: few
j_gene: TRBJ1-5
v_gene: TRBV28
CDR3aa: ASSFVDRGHQPQH

abundance: .
j_gene: TRBJ2-1
v_gene: TRBV7-9
CDR3aa: ASSRDRASYNEQF

abundance: .
j_gene: TRBJ1-1
v_gene: TRBV10-2
CDR3aa: ASGSTGFTEAF

abundance: .
j_gene: TRBJ1-4
v_gene: TRBV6-1
CDR3aa: ASSVSPGATNEKLF

abundance: few
j_gene: TRBJ2-5
v_gene: TRBV7-6
CDR3aa: ASSLGNTSGEETQY

abundance: .
j_gene: TRBJ2-3
v_gene: TRBV7-8
CDR3aa: ASSTKFRGLTDTQY

abundance: .
j_gene: TRBJ2-1
v_gene: TRBV7-7
CDR3aa: ASSPRTGSSYNEQF